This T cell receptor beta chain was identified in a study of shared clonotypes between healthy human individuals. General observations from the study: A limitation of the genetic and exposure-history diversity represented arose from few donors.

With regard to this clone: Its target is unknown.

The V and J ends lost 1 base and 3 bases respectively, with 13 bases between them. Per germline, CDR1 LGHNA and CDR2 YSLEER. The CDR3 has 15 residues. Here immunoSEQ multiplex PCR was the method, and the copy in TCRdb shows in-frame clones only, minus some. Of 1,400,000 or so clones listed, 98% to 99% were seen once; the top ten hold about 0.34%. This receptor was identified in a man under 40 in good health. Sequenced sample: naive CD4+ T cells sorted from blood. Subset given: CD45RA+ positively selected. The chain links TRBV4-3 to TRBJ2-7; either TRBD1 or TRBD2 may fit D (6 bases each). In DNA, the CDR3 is TGCGCCAGCAGCCAAGTTCGGGGGCCGATCTACGAGCAGTACTTC. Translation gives CASSQVRGPIYEQYF.